These 11 T cell receptor beta chains came from one sample sequenced in a study of pediatric ulcerative colitis. Produced via immunoSEQ multiplex PCR; TCRdb's table is partial and in-frame only. The sample has tens of thousands of clones, 85% to 90% seen once. The sequenced material came from blood. Receptors originate from a boy aged 5-17 years who was a control in a study of pediatric ulcerative colitis.

The rearrangement uses TRBV19 and TRBJ2-7; the D gene is possibly TRBD1 (7 bases). The CDR3 loop spans 14 amino acids. Germline V gives CDR1 LNHDA, CDR2 SQIVND (reference sequence). Deletions cut 5 bases from V and 4 bases from J, with 15 bases between. This CDR3 is CASSWAGGKYEQYF. DNA of the CDR3: TGTGCCAGTAGTTGGGCAGGGGGGAAATACGAGCAGTACTTC.

The rearrangement links TRBV29-1 to TRBJ1-1; 8 bases are shared with TRBD1. CDR3 length: 12 residues. J was trimmed by 5 bases and V by 6 bases; bases with no gene match: 5. Germline V gives CDR1 SQVTM, CDR2 ANQGSEA. In DNA form, the CDR3 reads TGCAGCGTCCAGGGGGCATGGACTGAAGCTTTCTTT. Translation gives CSVQGAWTEAFF. The variable domain in full, with the rest retrieved from reference TRBV29-1 and TRBJ1-1, is SAVISQKPSRDICQRGTSLTIQCQVDSQVTMMFWYRQQPGQSLTLIATANQGSEATYESGFVIDKFPISRPNLTFSTLTVSNMSPEDSSIYLCSVQGAWTEAFFGQGTRLTVV.

The rearrangement joins TRBV4-1 to TRBJ1-2, with unresolved D. CDR3 length: 16 residues. The germline V gene encodes CDR1 MGHRA and CDR2 YSYEKL. V lost 3 bases and J lost 3, with 17 bases in between. CDR3 in amino acids: CASSQATGRTDYGYTF. CDR3 sequence (DNA): TGCGCCAGCAGCCAGGCTACCGGGAGAACAGACTATGGCTACACCTTC.

This chain connects TRBV5-5 to TRBJ1-1; 10 nucleotides align to TRBD1. The CDR3 length is 14 residues. V lost 2 bases and J lost 4; bases outside the gene matches: 2. Germline V gene sequence: CDR1 SGHKS, CDR2 YYEKEE (reference sequence). The CDR3 loop is CASSFGTGATEAFF. As DNA, the CDR3 is TGTGCCAGCAGCTTTGGGACAGGGGCCACTGAAGCTTTCTTT.

This chain uses TRBV10-3 with TRBJ1-2, with D possibly being TRBD1 (6 bases). CDR1 and CDR2 (germline): ENHRY, SYGVKD. The CDR3 spans 17 residues. Trimming cost V 4 bases and J 3 bases, with 21 bases left between them. The CDR3 DNA follows: TGTGCCATCAGTGGTAATAAACTACAGGGTTCTGACTATGGCTACACCTTC. It is translated as CAISGNKLQGSDYGYTF.

The genes are TRBV5-1 and TRBJ1-5; tentatively, D is TRBD1 (5 bases). The V gene's germline CDR1 is SGHRS and CDR2 YFSETQ. V was cut by 0 bases and J by 2 bases, with 9 bases left in between. The CDR3 totals 15 residues. The CDR3 DNA follows: TGCGCCAGCAGCTTGGAGTGGGGGGGCAATCAGCCCCAGCATTTT. Amino acids: CASSLEWGGNQPQHF. Using reference TRBV5-1 and TRBJ1-5 for the parts outside the CDR3, the full variable domain is KAGVTQTPRYLIKTRGQQVTLSCSPISGHRSVSWYQQTPGQGLQFLFEYFSETQRNKGNFPGRFSGRQFSNSRSEMNVSTLELGDSALYLCASSLEWGGNQPQHFGDGTRLSIL.

The chain recombines TRBV6-1 with TRBJ1-1; D may be TRBD1 (6 bases). Trimming removed 0 bases from V and 0 bases from J, with 14 bases in between. This CDR3 spans 17 amino acids. Germline lookup yields CDR1 MNHNS and CDR2 SASEGT. The CDR3 DNA is TGTGCCAGCAGTGAAGCGGGTCTTCGACAGGTGAACACTGAAGCTTTCTTT. This codes for CASSEAGLRQVNTEAFF.

The chain carries TRBV15 and TRBJ1-2; 7 bases agree with TRBD1. The V and J ends lost 5 bases and 2 bases, in that order; junction bases with no gene match: 5. Germline V gives CDR1 LNHNV, CDR2 YYDKDF (reference sequence). This CDR3 is 14 amino acids long. CDR3 sequence (DNA): TGTGCCACCAGCGCAGGGACAGAGAACTATGGCTACACCTTC. It encodes CATSAGTENYGYTF.

J is TRBJ2-3 and V is TRBV2, with TRBD2 matching over 9 bases. V was pared by 4 bases and J by 1 base, with 12 bases of the junction left unmatched. The CDR3 contains 18 residues. Germline V gene data show CDR1 as SNHLY and CDR2 as FYNNEI. CDR3 amino acids: CASSALAGIPLRTDTQYF. The CDR3 DNA reads as TGTGCCAGCAGTGCGCTAGCGGGAATTCCGTTACGCACAGATACGCAGTATTTT.

The chain has TRBV15 and TRBJ2-3; 9 bases map to TRBD2. The V segment lost 0 bases and the J segment 1 base; nucleotides outside the gene matches: 5. The CDR3 loop spans 17 amino acids. The germline gives CDR1 LNHNV, CDR2 YYDKDF (reference sequence). Here the CDR3 DNA reads TGTGCCACCAGCAGAGATAGCGGGGGAACGGGCACAGATACGCAGTATTTT. Its protein is CATSRDSGGTGTDTQYF.

The V gene is TRBV7-3, the J gene TRBJ2-7; tentatively, D is TRBD1 or TRBD2 (5 bases each). Per germline, CDR1 SGHTA and CDR2 FQGTGA. CDR3 length: 20 amino acids. V shed 2 bases and J shed 0 bases, with 26 bases lying between them. CDR3 in DNA: TGTGCCAGCAGCTTACCCGAGGGAGCGGTCCTACGGGGCAGCTCCTACGAGCAGTACTTC. Translating it yields CASSLPEGAVLRGSSYEQYF.